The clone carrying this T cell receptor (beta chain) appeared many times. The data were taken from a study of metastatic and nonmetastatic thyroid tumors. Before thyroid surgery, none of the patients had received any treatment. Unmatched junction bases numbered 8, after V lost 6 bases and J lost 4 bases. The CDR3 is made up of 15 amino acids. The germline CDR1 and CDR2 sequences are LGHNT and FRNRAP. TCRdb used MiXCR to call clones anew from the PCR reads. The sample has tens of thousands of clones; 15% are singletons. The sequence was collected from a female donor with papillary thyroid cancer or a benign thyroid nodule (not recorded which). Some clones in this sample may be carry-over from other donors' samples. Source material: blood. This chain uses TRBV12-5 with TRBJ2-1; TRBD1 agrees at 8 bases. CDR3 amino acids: CASGPGQGEYNEQFF. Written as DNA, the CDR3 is TGTGCTAGTGGCCCTGGACAGGGAGAGTACAATGAGCAGTTCTTC.